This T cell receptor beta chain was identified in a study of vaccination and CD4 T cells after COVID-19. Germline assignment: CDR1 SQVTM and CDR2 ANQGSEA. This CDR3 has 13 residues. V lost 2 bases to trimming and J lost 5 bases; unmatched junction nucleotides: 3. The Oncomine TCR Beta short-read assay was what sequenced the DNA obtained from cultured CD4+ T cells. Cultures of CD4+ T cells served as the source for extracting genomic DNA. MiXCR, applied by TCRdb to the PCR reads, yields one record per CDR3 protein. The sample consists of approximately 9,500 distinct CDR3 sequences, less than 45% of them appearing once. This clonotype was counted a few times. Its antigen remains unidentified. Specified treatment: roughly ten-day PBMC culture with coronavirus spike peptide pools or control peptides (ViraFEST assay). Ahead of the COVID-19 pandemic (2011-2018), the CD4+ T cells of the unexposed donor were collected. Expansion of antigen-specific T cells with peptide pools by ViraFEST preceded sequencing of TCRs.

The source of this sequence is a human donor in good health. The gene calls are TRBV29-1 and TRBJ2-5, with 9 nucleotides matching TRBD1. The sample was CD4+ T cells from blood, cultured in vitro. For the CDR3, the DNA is TGCAGCGTTGAAATGACAGGGGGGGAGACCCAGTACTTC. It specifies CSVEMTGGETQYF.